This T cell receptor beta chain was retrieved from a study of identical twins. The study, taken as a whole, reports: Beta out-of-frame sequences showed weaker excess sharing between twins.

Germline trimming cut 2 bases from V and 4 bases from J; bases unmatched to any gene: 11. Germline V gene data show CDR1 as SGDLS and CDR2 as YYNGEE. This CDR3 is built from 16 residues. TCRdb recomputed calls from the 5' RACE reads with MiXCR, one row per CDR3 protein. The sample contains 240,000 or so distinct CDR3 sequences, over 9.5% of which appear only once. This clonotype was counted only a few times. The antigen remains unidentified. The source material was memory T cells sorted from blood. This sequence joins TRBV9 and TRBJ2-7, with 8 nucleotides matching TRBD1. This receptor was identified in a man in his fifties in good health. Here the CDR3 reads CASSVDPGQASYEQYF. CDR3 nucleotides: TGTGCCAGCAGCGTGGACCCGGGACAGGCCTCTTACGAGCAGTACTTC.